The clone carrying this T cell receptor beta chain was recorded once. Its specificity is not known. These data are taken from a study of breast tumors, draining lymph nodes, adjacent tissues. Findings of the study overall: Data fit most tumor T cells coming from lymph node, expanding in tumor. Compared with basal-like, luminal-like tumors shared significantly more repertoire with nontumor tissue. Tumors had less TCR diversity than lymph nodes, more than nontumor tissue.

V was shortened by 0 bases and J by 3 bases, with 7 bases between the two germline ends. Germline loops: CDR1 SGHRS, CDR2 YFSETQ. The CDR3 is 13 residues long. Via MiXCR, TCRdb re-called the multiplex PCR reads, giving one row per CDR3 protein. The sample yields tens of thousands of distinct CDR3 sequences, 60% to 70% seen once. This TCR derives from a female donor with breast cancer. Some clones in this sample may be carry-over from other donors' samples. V gene TRBV5-1 combines with J gene TRBJ2-7; maybe TRBD2 (5 bases). The sequenced sample was breast tumor tissue. The CDR3 bases are TGCGCCAGCAGCTTGGGCCGGGACTACGAGCAGTACTTC. This sequence encodes CASSLGRDYEQYF.